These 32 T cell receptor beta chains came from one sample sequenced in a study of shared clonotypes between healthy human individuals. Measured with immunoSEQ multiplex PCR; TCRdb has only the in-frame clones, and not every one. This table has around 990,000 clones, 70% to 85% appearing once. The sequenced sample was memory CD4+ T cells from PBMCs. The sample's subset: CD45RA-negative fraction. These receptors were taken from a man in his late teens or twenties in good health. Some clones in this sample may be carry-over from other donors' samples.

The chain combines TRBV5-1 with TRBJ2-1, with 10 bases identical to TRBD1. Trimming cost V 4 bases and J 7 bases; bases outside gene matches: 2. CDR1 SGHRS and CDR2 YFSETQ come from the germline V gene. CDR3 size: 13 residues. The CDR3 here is CASSLDRGNEQFF. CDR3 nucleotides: TGCGCCAGCAGCCTGGACAGGGGGAATGAGCAGTTCTTC.

The CDR3: CASSLQGMNTEAFF. The DNA of the CDR3 is TGTGCCAGCAGTCTCCAGGGCATGAACACTGAAGCTTTCTTT. The chain carries TRBV27 and TRBJ1-1, with TRBD1 as a possible D gene (5 bases). V dropped 5 bases and J dropped 0 bases, with 10 bases sitting between them. Germline V gene lookup returns CDR1 MNHEY and CDR2 SMNVEV (reference sequence). This CDR3 contains 14 residues.

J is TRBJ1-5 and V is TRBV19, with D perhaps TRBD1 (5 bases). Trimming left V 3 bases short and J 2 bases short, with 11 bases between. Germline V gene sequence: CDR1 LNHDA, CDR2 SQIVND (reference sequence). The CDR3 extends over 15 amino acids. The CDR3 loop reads CASSMNRKGNQPQHF. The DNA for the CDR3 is TGTGCCAGTAGTATGAACAGGAAGGGCAATCAGCCCCAGCATTTT. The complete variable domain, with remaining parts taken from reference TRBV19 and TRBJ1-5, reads DGGITQSPKYLFRKEGQNVTLSCEQNLNHDAMYWYRQDPGQGLRLIYYSQIVNDFQKGDIAEGYSVSREKKESFPLTVTSAQKNPTAFYLCASSMNRKGNQPQHFGDGTRLSIL.

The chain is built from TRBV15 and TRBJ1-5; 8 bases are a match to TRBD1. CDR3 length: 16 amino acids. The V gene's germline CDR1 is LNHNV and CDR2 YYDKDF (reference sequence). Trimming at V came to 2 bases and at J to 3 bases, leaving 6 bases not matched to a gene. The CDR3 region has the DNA TGTGCCACCAGCAGACCCCCGGGACAGGTCAATCAGCCCCAGCATTTT. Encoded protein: CATSRPPGQVNQPQHF.

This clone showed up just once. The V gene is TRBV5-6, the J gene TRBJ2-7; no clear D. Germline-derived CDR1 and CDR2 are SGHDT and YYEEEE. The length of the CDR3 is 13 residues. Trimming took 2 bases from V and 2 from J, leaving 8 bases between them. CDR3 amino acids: CASSFQRPYEQYF. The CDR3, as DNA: TGTGCCAGCAGCTTCCAGCGCCCCTACGAGCAGTACTTC.

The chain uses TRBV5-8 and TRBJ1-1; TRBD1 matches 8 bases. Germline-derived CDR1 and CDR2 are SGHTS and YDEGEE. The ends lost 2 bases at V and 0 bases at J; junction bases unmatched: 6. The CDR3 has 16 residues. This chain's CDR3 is CASSLIPGGLNTEAFF. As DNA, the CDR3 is TGTGCCAGCAGCTTAATCCCAGGGGGCTTGAACACTGAAGCTTTCTTT.

CDR3 coding DNA: TGCGCCAGCAGCCTAGGGACTAGCGGGAGCTACAATGAGCAGTTCTTC. This translates into CASSLGTSGSYNEQFF. The V gene is TRBV5-1, the J gene TRBJ2-1; 14 bases are a match to TRBD2. This CDR3 region has 16 residues. Germline CDR1 and CDR2: SGHRS and YFSETQ. V lost 4 bases to trimming and J lost 3 bases; unmatched junction nucleotides: 3.

CDR3 nucleotides: TGTGCCAGCCGCCGGACAGGGAGCTATGGCTACACCTTC. Translating gives CASRRTGSYGYTF. This chain uses TRBV5-8 with TRBJ1-2; TRBD1 aligns across 8 bases. The CDR3 totals 13 residues. V was pared by 7 bases and J by 4 bases, with 6 bases of the junction left unmatched. The germline CDR1 and CDR2 sequences are SGHTS and YDEGEE.

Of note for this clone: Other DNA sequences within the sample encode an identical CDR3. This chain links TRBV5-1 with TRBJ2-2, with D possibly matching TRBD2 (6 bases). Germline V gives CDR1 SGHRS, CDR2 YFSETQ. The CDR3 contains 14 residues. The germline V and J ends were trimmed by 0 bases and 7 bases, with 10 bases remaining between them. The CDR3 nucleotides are TGCGCCAGCAGCTTGGGCGGGGCAGGCGGGGAGCTGTTTTTT. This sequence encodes CASSLGGAGGELFF.

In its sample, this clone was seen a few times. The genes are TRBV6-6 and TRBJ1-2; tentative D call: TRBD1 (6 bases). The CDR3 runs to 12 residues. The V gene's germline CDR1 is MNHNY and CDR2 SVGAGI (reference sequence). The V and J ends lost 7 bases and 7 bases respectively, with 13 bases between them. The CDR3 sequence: CASIGGGSGYTF. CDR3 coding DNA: TGTGCCAGCATCGGGGGGGGCTCTGGCTACACCTTC.

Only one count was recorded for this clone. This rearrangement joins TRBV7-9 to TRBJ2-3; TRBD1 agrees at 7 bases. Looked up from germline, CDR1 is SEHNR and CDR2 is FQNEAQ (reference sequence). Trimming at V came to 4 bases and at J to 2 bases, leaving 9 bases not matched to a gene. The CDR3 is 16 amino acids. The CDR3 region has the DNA TGTGCCAGCAGCTCGGCTCCGGGACAGACCACAGATACGCAGTATTTT. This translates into CASSSAPGQTTDTQYF.

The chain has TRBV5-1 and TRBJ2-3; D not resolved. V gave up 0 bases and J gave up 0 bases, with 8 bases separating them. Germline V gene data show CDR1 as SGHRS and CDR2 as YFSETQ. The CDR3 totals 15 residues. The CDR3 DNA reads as TGCGCCAGCAGCTTGGCCGAGTTGAGCACAGATACGCAGTATTTT. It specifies CASSLAELSTDTQYF.

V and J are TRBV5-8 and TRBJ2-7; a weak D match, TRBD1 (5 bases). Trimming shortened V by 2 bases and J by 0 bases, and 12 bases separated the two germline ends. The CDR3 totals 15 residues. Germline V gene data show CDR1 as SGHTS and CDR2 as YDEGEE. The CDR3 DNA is TGTGCCAGCAGCTTACAGGAGATTCCCTCCTACGAGCAGTACTTC. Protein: CASSLQEIPSYEQYF.

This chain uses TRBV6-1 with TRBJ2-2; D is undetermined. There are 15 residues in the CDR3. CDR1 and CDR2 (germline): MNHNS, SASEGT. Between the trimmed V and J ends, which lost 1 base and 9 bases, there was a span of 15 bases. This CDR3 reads CASSEGVFAIRELFF. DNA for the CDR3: TGTGCCAGCAGTGAAGGGGTGTTCGCGATCCGGGAGCTGTTTTTT.

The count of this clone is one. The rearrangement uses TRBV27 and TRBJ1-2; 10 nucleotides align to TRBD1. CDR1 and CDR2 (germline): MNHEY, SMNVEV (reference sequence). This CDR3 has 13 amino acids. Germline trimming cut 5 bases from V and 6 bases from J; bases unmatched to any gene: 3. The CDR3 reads CASSDDRGHGYTF. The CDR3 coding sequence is TGTGCCAGCAGTGACGACAGGGGGCATGGCTACACCTTC.

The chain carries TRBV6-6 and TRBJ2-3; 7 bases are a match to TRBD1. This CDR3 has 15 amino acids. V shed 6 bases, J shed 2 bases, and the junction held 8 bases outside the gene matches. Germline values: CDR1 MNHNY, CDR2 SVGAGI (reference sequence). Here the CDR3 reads CASRSGQAITDTQYF. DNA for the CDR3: TGTGCCAGCAGGTCAGGACAGGCCATCACAGATACGCAGTATTTT.

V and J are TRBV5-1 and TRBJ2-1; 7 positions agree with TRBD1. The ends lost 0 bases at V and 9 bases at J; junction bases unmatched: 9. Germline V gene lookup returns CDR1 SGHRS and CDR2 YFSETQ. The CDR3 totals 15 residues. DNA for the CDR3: TGCGCCAGCAGCTTGGTTATACAGGGGCTCGCTGAGCAGTTCTTC. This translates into CASSLVIQGLAEQFF.

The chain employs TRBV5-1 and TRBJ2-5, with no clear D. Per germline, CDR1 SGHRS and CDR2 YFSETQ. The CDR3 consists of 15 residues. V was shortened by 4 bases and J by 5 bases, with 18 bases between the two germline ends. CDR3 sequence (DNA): TGCGCCAGCAGCCAAACCGGACGGTTACGGGAGACCCAGTACTTC. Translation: CASSQTGRLRETQYF.

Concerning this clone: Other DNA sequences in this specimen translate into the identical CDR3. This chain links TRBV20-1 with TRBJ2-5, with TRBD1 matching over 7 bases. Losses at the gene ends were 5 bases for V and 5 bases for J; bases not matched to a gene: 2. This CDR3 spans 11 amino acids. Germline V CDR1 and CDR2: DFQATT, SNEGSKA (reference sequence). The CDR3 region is CSAPRGETQYF. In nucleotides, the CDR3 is TGCAGTGCTCCCAGGGGGGAGACCCAGTACTTC.

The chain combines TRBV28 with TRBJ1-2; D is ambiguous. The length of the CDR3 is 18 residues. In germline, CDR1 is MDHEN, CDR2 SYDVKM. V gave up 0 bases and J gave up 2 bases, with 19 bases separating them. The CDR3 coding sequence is TGTGCCAGCAGTTTATGGGACTGGCTGCGCATGGGCAACTATGGCTACACCTTC. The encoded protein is CASSLWDWLRMGNYGYTF.

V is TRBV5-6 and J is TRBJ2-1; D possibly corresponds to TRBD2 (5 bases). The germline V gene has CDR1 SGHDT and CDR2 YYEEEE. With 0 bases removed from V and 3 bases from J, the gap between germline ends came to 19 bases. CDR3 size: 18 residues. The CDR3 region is CASSLANLGAGIYNEQFF. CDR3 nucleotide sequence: TGTGCCAGCAGCTTGGCCAACTTGGGTGCGGGTATCTACAATGAGCAGTTCTTC.

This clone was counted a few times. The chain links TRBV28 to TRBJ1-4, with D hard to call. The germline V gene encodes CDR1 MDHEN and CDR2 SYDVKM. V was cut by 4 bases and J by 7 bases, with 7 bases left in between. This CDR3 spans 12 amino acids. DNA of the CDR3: TGTGCCAGCAGTTCCCCCTTTGAAAAACTGTTTTTT. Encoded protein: CASSSPFEKLFF. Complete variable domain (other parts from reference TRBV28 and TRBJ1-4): DVKVTQSSRYLVKRTGEKVFLECVQDMDHENMFWYRQDPGLGLRLIYFSYDVKMKEKGDIPEGYSVSREKKERFSLILESASTNQTSMYLCASSSPFEKLFFGSGTQLSVL.

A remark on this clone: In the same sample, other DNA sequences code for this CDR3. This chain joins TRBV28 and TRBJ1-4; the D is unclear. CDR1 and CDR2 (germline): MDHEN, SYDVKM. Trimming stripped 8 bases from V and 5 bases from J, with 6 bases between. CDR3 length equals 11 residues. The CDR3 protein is CASRTNEKLFF. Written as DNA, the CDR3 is TGTGCCAGCCGGACGAATGAAAAACTGTTTTTT.

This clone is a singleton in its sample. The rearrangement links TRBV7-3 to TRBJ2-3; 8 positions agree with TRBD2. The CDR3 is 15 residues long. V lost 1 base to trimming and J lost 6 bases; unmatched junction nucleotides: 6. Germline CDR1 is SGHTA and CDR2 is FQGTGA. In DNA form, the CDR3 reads TGTGCCAGCAGCTTAAAGGCGGGAGGAAGGGATACGCAGTATTTT. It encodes CASSLKAGGRDTQYF.

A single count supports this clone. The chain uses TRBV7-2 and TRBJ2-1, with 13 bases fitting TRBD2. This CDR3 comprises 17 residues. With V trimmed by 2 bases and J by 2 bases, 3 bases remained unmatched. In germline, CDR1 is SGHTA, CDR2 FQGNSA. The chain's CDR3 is CASSLFGTSGTYNEQFF. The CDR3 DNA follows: TGTGCCAGCAGCTTATTCGGGACTAGCGGGACCTACAATGAGCAGTTCTTC.

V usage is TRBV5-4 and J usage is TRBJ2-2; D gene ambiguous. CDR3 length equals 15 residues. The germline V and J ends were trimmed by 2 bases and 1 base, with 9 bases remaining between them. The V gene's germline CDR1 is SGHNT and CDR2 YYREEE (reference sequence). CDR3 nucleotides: TGTGCCAGCAGCTTTGGGCAGATGAACACCGGGGAGCTGTTTTTT. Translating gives CASSFGQMNTGELFF.

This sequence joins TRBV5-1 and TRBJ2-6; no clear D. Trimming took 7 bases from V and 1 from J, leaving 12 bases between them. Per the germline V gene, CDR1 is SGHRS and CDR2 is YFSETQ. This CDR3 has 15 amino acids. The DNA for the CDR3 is TGCGCCAGCTTTCCCGGCAGTTCTGGGGCCAACGTCCTGACTTTC. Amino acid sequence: CASFPGSSGANVLTF.

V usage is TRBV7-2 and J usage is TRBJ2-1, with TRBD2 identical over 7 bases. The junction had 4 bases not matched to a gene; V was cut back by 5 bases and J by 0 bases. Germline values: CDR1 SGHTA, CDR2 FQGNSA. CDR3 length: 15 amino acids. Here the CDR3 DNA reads TGTGCCAGCAGCGTTACTAGCGCCTCCTACAATGAGCAGTTCTTC. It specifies CASSVTSASYNEQFF.

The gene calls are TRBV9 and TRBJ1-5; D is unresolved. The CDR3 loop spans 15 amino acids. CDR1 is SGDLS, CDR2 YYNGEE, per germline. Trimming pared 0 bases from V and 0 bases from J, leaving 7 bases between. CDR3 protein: CASSVVGDSNQPQHF. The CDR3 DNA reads TGTGCCAGCAGCGTAGTGGGAGATAGCAATCAGCCCCAGCATTTT.

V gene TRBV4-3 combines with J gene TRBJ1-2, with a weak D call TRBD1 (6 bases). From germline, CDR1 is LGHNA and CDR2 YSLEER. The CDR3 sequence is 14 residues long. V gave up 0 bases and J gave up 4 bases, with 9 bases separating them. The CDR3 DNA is TGCGCCAGCAGCCAAGAGACGGGGGCCTATGGCTACACCTTC. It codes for CASSQETGAYGYTF.

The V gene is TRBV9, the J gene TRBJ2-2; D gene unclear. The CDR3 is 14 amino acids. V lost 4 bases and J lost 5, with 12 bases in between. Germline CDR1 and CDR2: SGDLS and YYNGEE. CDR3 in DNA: TGTGCCAGCAGCTCCCATCCGAGGACCGGGGAGCTGTTTTTT. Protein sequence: CASSSHPRTGELFF.

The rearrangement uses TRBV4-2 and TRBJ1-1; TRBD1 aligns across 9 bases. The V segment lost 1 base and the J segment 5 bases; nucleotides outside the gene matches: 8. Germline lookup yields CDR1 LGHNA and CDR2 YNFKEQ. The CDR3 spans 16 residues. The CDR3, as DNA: TGTGCCAGCAGCCAAGCCGGGACAGGGAGTTTTACTGAAGCTTTCTTT. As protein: CASSQAGTGSFTEAFF.